This T cell receptor (beta chain) came from a study of tumor-infiltrating T cells and Merkel cell polyomavirus (TCRdb year 2017). Background for the entire study: In Merkel cell carcinoma patients, the study examined CD8+ T cells specific for the Merkel cell polyomavirus KLL epitope. TRB sequencing was performed on KLL-tetramer-sorted cells from blood or tumor-infiltrating lymphocytes in roughly 15 samples, as well as on some 12 matched whole-tumor samples. The therapies patients received were varied and non-standardized, including chemotherapy, radiation and immunotherapies. Most whole-tumor samples were approximately 24-micron curls cut from formalin-fixed, paraffin-embedded tissue blocks. In the whole study, one tumor sample was a frozen nodal tumor digest, and another tumor sample was a flash-frozen core biopsy of a metastasis. Disease stage at presentation varied among the patients, and patient follow-up lasted a median of around 2.7 years, ranging from 1.1 to 6.0 years. Overall results and qualifications from the work: A higher intratumoral fraction of KLL-specific T cells (about 1.8-18% versus roughly 0-0.14%) was associated with significantly improved MCC-specific survival. Because only a single viral epitope was studied, T cells directed against other Merkel cell polyomavirus epitopes were not captured. KLL-specific TRB repertoires were diverse and largely private, with only one public clonotype among a few hundred unique sequences, shared by two patients. More unique KLL-specific clonotypes in tumors (about 5-108 vs 0-3) was associated with a significant MCC-specific survival advantage (P = 0.0051). The small sample size of the study (n of about 12 patients) is recognized as a limitation.

Robust positive staining for Merkel cell polyomavirus Large T antigen was observed by immunohistochemistry in the tumors of all patients. Some eleven Merkel cell carcinoma patients were included, each with robust KLL-tetramer+ populations (above 0.04% of CD8+ T cells) in blood and/or cultured TIL. Every patient was Caucasian, and patient ages ranged from roughly 45 to 77 years, with a median of roughly 62 years. For patients with unknown primaries who presented with nodal disease, or in cases where primary tissue was insufficient, lymph node tumors were analyzed. Sequences SGHDN (CDR1) and FVKESK (CDR2) are obtained from the germline V gene. V was cut back by 6 bases and J by 2 bases, leaving a gap of 17 bases between them. The CDR3 holds 16 amino acids from the cysteine to the phenylalanine. This entry keeps only the CDR3 DNA: 48 bases, framed from base 1. Libraries were made using the immunoSEQ multiplex PCR assay. Adaptive Biotechnologies (Seattle, WA) carried out genomic DNA extraction, TRB sequencing and normalization. In the original analysis: To compute clonality, the Shannon entropy of productive TRB sequences was normalized by log2 of unique productive sequences and then subtracted from one. To identify KLL-specific clonotypes in tumors, TCRbeta CDR3 amino acid sequences were matched against the sequences from the tetramer-sorted sample of each patient. TCRdb mirrors the immuneACCESS table, restricted to in-frame sequences. Some clones are absent from its copies; in checked studies, under half trace to an unresolved V gene, and the reason for the others is unknown. D and trimming were read from the DNA, whereas the V and J calls and clone size are those reported in that table. This sample gives about 25,000 clones in total; 70% to 90% of them show up just once. The top ten clones comprise roughly 2.6% of the sample.

Note on this clone: The antigen this receptor binds is unknown. No much larger clone is present one base from it, and per-base qualities are unavailable.

The chain was built from TRBV14 and TRBJ1-5; the D gene assignment is ambiguous. Sequencing was done on a sample of lymph node tissue. The receptor's source is a man aged 45 to 65 with Merkel cell carcinoma. The nucleotide sequence is given as TGTGCCAGCAGGACACGACTTCAGCGGCGCAATCAGCCCCAGCATTTT. It codes for CASRTRLQRRNQPQHF.